This is a list of T cell receptor beta chains from one sample in a study of Ad26.COV2.S vaccination and SARS-CoV-2 variants. Profiling relied on immunoSEQ multiplex PCR, and the TCRdb table lists in-frame clones only, not all of them. The profile shows 350,000 to 400,000 clones, roughly 90% of them singletons. The sample in question was peripheral blood, obtained in a trial of Ad26.COV2.S vaccine versus placebo. These receptors were obtained from a person aged 18-60 years who received the Ad26.COV2.S COVID-19 vaccine or a placebo. The CDR3 runs from the conserved cysteine through the conserved F or W. The D gene is left open where the match is weak. Rows give clone size only sometimes, using once, few, many, or a class for an expanded clone.

clone_size j_call d_call v_call cdr3_nt cdr3_aa
NA TRBJ1-2 TRBD1 TRBV3-1/TRBV3-2 TGTGCCAGCAGCCAAGTTGGGACAGGGGCTAATGGCTACACCTTC CASSQVGTGANGYTF
NA TRBJ1-5 NA TRBV5-1 TGCGCCAGCAGCGTCAACGTTCAACCGGGGGGCCTAAGGGGTCAGCCCCAGCATTTT CASSVNVQPGGLRGQPQHF
NA TRBJ2-5 NA TRBV5-4 TGTGCCAGCAGCGGGGGGAGCGAGACCCAGTACTTC CASSGGSETQYF
NA TRBJ1-5 NA TRBV28 TGTGCCAGCAGTGCCCTCTTTATGGTTGCGAGCAATCAGCCCCAGCATTTT CASSALFMVASNQPQHF
NA TRBJ2-3 NA TRBV9 TGTGCCAGCAGCGCCGACGGGGGCACAGATACGCAGTATTTT CASSADGGTDTQYF
NA TRBJ1-6 NA TRBV28 TGTGCCAGCGGGAGGGGGAGGGCACCCCTCCACTTT CASGRGRAPLHF
NA TRBJ2-1 NA TRBV30 TGTGCCTGGAGTGTGGAACGGAATGAGCAGTTCTTC CAWSVERNEQFF
NA TRBJ2-7 TRBD1 TRBV2 TGTGCCAGCAGTGCTCGGACAGGGGGCAACGAGCAGTACTTC CASSARTGGNEQYF
NA TRBJ2-1 NA TRBV4-1 TGCGCCAGCAGCCAAGAAGGGATGGAGCCCGGTCGAGATGAGCAGTTCTTC CASSQEGMEPGRDEQFF
NA TRBJ2-2 TRBD1 TRBV7-3 TGTGCCAGCAGCCCAACAGGGGATACCGGGGAGCTGTTTTTT CASSPTGDTGELFF
NA TRBJ2-1 NA TRBV5-1 TGCGCCAGCAGCTTACTTAACAATGAGCAGTTCTTC CASSLLNNEQFF
NA TRBJ2-5 TRBD1 TRBV18 TGTGCCAGCTCATCCCGACAGGGTCAAGAGACCCAGTACTTC CASSSRQGQETQYF
once TRBJ1-2 NA TRBV3-1/TRBV3-2 TGTGCCAGCAGCCAAGTGGGTGGCTATGGCTACACCTTC CASSQVGGYGYTF
NA TRBJ2-2 NA TRBV13 TGTGCCAGCAGCTTAAGGCAGGGAAGTACCGGGGAGCTGTTTTTT CASSLRQGSTGELFF
NA TRBJ2-7 TRBD2 TRBV5-4 TGTGCCAGCAGCCGGACTAGCGGGAGCTCCTACGAGCAGTACTTC CASSRTSGSSYEQYF
once TRBJ2-1 TRBD1 TRBV7-2 TGTGCCAGCAGCCTACAGACAGGGGGCCCTAGGAGCTCCTACAATGAGCAGTTCTTC CASSLQTGGPRSSYNEQFF
NA TRBJ2-1 NA TRBV5-1 TGCGCCAGCAGCTTGGCAGGCGGGAATGAGCAGTTCTTC CASSLAGGNEQFF
NA TRBJ1-5 NA TRBV28 TGTGCCAGCAGGGAGCAGTCTAGGGCCCAGCATTTT CASREQSRAQHF
NA TRBJ2-1 NA TRBV15 TGTGCCACCAGCAAGGAGGGAAGGGCCAGGGACGAGCAGTTCTTC CATSKEGRARDEQFF
once TRBJ1-1 NA TRBV11-3 TGTGCCAGCAGTCACATGGGGGTCGGGAACACTGAAGCTTTCTTT CASSHMGVGNTEAFF
NA TRBJ1-6 TRBD1 TRBV4-3 TGCGCCAGCAGCCACACCCAGGGGGCGTCGAATTCACCCCTCCACTTT CASSHTQGASNSPLHF
NA TRBJ2-3 TRBD1 TRBV28 TGTGCCAGCAGTTCCACAGGGGGCGCAACAGATACGCAGTATTTT CASSSTGGATDTQYF
once TRBJ2-7 NA TRBV11-2 TGTGCCAGCAGCTTCGACTACGAGCAGTACTTC CASSFDYEQYF
NA TRBJ1-5 NA TRBV29-1 TGCAGCGTGCGGAGGGACTTCAATCAGCCCCAGCATTTT CSVRRDFNQPQHF
once TRBJ2-2 TRBD2 TRBV27 TGTGCCAGCAGTCCACTGACCAGACTAGCTTCCACCGGGGAGCTGTTTTTT CASSPLTRLASTGELFF
NA TRBJ1-2 NA TRBV29-1 TGCAGCGTTGAAGGGGTAGAAAAAAAGGGGAGTGACTATGGCTACACCTTC CSVEGVEKKGSDYGYTF
NA TRBJ2-3 NA TRBV9 TGTGCCAGCAGCGTAGAAGGGACGCTAGATCTCACAGATACGCAGTATTTT CASSVEGTLDLTDTQYF
NA TRBJ2-5 TRBD2 TRBV6-6 TGTGCCAGCAGTCGTGTGACTAGCGGGAGGGTGTACCAAGAGACCCAGTACTTC CASSRVTSGRVYQETQYF
NA TRBJ2-7 NA TRBV7-2 TGTGCCAGCAGCTTAGTCCAGGGGTTACGCGAGCAGTACTTC CASSLVQGLREQYF
few TRBJ2-7 NA TRBV6-2/TRBV6-3 TGTGCCAGCAGTTACGGCGTCCTGAGAGGGAGGGGGACAGGCGAGCAGTACTTC CASSYGVLRGRGTGEQYF
few TRBJ2-5 NA TRBV3-1/TRBV3-2 TGTGCCAGCAACTCCCCTTACAGGGTGGGGAAAGAGACCCAGTACTTC CASNSPYRVGKETQYF
NA TRBJ2-1 TRBD2 TRBV5-1 TGCGCCAGCAGCTTGGAGGCACTAGCGGGCTACAATGAGCAGTTCTTC CASSLEALAGYNEQFF
few TRBJ2-7 NA TRBV29-1 TGCAGCGTTGAAGGGGAGTCCTACGAGCAGTACTTC CSVEGESYEQYF
NA TRBJ1-1 NA TRBV11-3 TGTGCCAGCAGCTTAGGATCCAACACTGAAGCTTTCTTT CASSLGSNTEAFF
NA TRBJ2-1 NA TRBV3-1/TRBV3-2 TGTGCCAGCAGCCAATCGGAAGGTTACAATGAGCAGTTCTTC CASSQSEGYNEQFF
NA TRBJ2-1 NA TRBV7-8 TGTGCCAGCAGCTTAGAGGGAGCCACTGGCTACAATGAGCAGTTCTTC CASSLEGATGYNEQFF
once TRBJ2-1 NA TRBV27 TGTGCCAGCCAATCTCAGGTTAGCTCCTACAATGAGCAGTTCTTC CASQSQVSSYNEQFF
NA TRBJ2-1 TRBD1 TRBV6-5 TGTGCCAGCCGAACGGGACAGAGAAATTACAATGAGCAGTTCTTC CASRTGQRNYNEQFF
NA TRBJ2-7 NA TRBV6-5 TGTGCCAGCAGTCCTGTCGGGACTTCTGAGCAGTACTTC CASSPVGTSEQYF
NA TRBJ1-2 TRBD1 TRBV30 TGTGCCTGGAGTGTGACCGGGACAGTCGGGTACGGGGGCTACACCTTC CAWSVTGTVGYGGYTF
NA TRBJ1-2 NA TRBV6-5 TGTGCCAGCAGTTACCAACGTAACTATGGCTACACCTTC CASSYQRNYGYTF
NA TRBJ2-1 NA TRBV5-1 TGCGCCAGCGGGTCTGAGGCCTACAATGAGCAGTTCTTC CASGSEAYNEQFF
once TRBJ1-5 NA TRBV24-1 TGTGCCACCAGTGCAGGGCCCAATCAGCCCCAGCATTTT CATSAGPNQPQHF
NA TRBJ2-4 TRBD1 TRBV7-9 TGTGCCAGCAGCTTCTCTGACAGGGGAAACATTCAGTACTTC CASSFSDRGNIQYF
NA TRBJ1-1 NA TRBV2 TGTGCCAGCAGCGGGATCCGACAGGACCGATTT CASSGIRQDRF
NA TRBJ1-2 NA TRBV4-1 TGCGCCAGCAGCCGAGGGGGTGGCTACACCTTC CASSRGGGYTF
NA TRBJ1-5 NA TRBV6-5 TGTGCCAGCATGAGCCTTTCCAATCAGCCCCAGCATTTT CASMSLSNQPQHF